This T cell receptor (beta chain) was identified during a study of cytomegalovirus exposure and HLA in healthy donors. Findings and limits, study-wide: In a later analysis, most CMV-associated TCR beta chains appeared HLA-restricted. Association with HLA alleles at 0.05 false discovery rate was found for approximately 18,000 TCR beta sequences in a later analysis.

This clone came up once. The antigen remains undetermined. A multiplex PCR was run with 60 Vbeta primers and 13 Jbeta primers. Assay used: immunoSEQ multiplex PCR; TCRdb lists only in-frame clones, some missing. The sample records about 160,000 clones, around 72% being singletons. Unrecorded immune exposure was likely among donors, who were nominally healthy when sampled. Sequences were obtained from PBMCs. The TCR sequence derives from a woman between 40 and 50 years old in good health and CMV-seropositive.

CDR3 coding DNA: TGTGCCAGCAGTCCGCTAGGGACAGGAGCTAACTATGGCTACACCTTC. It encodes CASSPLGTGANYGYTF. The chain recombines TRBV28 with TRBJ1-2; 8 bases are a match to TRBD1. Looked up from germline, CDR1 is MDHEN and CDR2 is SYDVKM. Losses at the gene ends were 5 bases for V and 0 bases for J; bases not matched to a gene: 8. CDR3 size: 16 residues.